The source of this TCR beta chain is a study of cytomegalovirus exposure and HLA in healthy donors. PCR was performed using 60 Vbeta and 13 Jbeta primers. TCRdb's copy holds only in-frame clones and misses some; the assay was immunoSEQ multiplex PCR. The sample holds around 140,000 clones; around 80% are singletons and the top ten take approximately 1.8%. Sequenced sample: PBMCs. This sequence originates from a man in his forties in good health and CMV-seronegative.

The CDR3 sequence is CASSGTGGISGANVLTF. In DNA form, the CDR3 reads TGTGCCAGCAGCGGGACAGGGGGGATCTCTGGGGCCAACGTCCTGACTTTC. The gene calls are TRBV7-9 and TRBJ2-6; 11 nucleotides agree with TRBD1. Germline assignment: CDR1 SEHNR and CDR2 FQNEAQ (reference sequence). Trimming at V came to 5 bases and at J to 0 bases, leaving 3 bases not matched to a gene. This CDR3 has 17 residues.